The 18 T cell receptor beta chains in this list originate from one sample, sequenced in a study of CXCR3-negative and CXCR3-positive naive CD8 T cells. The authors made the TRB cDNA libraries by 5' RACE using UMI labels. TCRdb re-called the 5' RACE reads; one entry per CDR3 protein, DNA not given. Its table lists about 90,000 distinct CDR3 sequences. The sample consisted of naive CXCR3- CD8+ T cells from blood. Subset in this sample: CD45RO-CCR7+CD27+CD95- naive CD8+ T cells lacking CXCR3 (TNR3-). Source of these receptors: a human donor in good health. Some clones in this sample may be carry-over from other donors' samples.

The rearrangement joins TRBV10-2 to TRBJ2-5; TCRdb's D call, TRBD2, is unchecked because there is no DNA. The CDR3 loop spans 14 amino acids. From germline, CDR1 is WSHSY and CDR2 SAAADI. This CDR3 is CASSDSSGEETQYF.

The V gene is TRBV6-2 or TRBV6-3, the J gene TRBJ1-3. The germline V gene encodes CDR1 MNHEY and CDR2 SVGEGT. The CDR3 contains 12 residues. The CDR3 here is CASRKDGNTIYF.

This sequence joins TRBV9 and TRBJ2-1; the D call of TRBD2 rests on TCRdb alone, since no DNA is present to check it. The CDR3 is made up of 18 amino acids. Looked up from germline, CDR1 is SGDLS and CDR2 is YYNGEE. The CDR3 sequence: CASSVSGYEGLAVSEQFF.

The gene calls are TRBV7-3 and TRBJ2-5; without DNA, the TCRdb call of TRBD2 cannot be checked. Germline loops: CDR1 SGHTA, CDR2 FQGTGA. The CDR3 consists of 13 residues. The CDR3 sequence is CASSPSGGETQYF. The variable domain in full, completed from reference TRBV7-3 and TRBJ2-5, reads GAGVSQTPSNKVTEKGKYVELRCDPISGHTALYWYRQSLGQGPEFLIYFQGTGAADDSGLPNDRFFAVRPEGSVSTLKIQRTERGDSAVYLCASSPSGGETQYFGPGTRLLVL.

The gene calls are TRBV12-3 or TRBV12-4 and TRBJ1-1. This CDR3 comprises 11 residues. The CDR3 sequence is CASSQPPEAFF.

The V gene is TRBV12-3 or TRBV12-4, the J gene TRBJ2-1; TCRdb's D call of TRBD1 is untestable without DNA. CDR3 length: 13 residues. CDR3 residues: CASSFSWGTEQFF.

The J gene is TRBJ2-2, the V gene TRBV9; TCRdb lists TRBD1, though no DNA is available to test this call. CDR1 is SGDLS and CDR2 is YYNGEE in the germline V gene. The CDR3 contains 17 residues. CDR3: CASSSPGQNPDTGELFF.

CDR3 protein: CASSLARGAHSGNTIYF. V usage is TRBV5-1 and J usage is TRBJ1-3. The germline gives CDR1 SGHRS, CDR2 YFSETQ. The CDR3 consists of 17 residues.

The chain couples TRBV20-1 to TRBJ1-4; TCRdb's assignment of TRBD1 cannot be checked, as there is no DNA. The CDR3 totals 18 residues. Germline-derived CDR1 and CDR2 are DFQATT and SNEGSKA (reference sequence). This CDR3 is CSARAAFLQGADGEKLFF.

This chain links TRBV20-1 with TRBJ1-2. The CDR3 is made up of 14 amino acids. The germline gives CDR1 DFQATT, CDR2 SNEGSKA (reference sequence). This chain's CDR3 is CSARDHRVSYGYTF.

The chain carries TRBV25-1 and TRBJ2-3; as DNA is missing, the TRBD1 call by TCRdb cannot be tested. The germline gives CDR1 MGHDK, CDR2 SYGVNS. There are 16 residues in the CDR3. The CDR3 region is CASTSMSGDTTDTQYF.

The rearrangement links TRBV30 to TRBJ2-6. The CDR3 has 14 residues. Germline lookup yields CDR1 GTSNPN and CDR2 SVGIG (reference sequence). CDR3 in amino acids: CAWSIGAGANVLTF.

This chain's CDR3 is CASSIVIRDRRDSNQPQHF. This chain uses TRBV19 with TRBJ1-5; TCRdb picks TRBD1, but there is no DNA to check that call. The CDR3 has 19 residues. The germline gives CDR1 LNHDA, CDR2 SQIVND (reference sequence). The complete variable domain, with remaining parts taken from reference TRBV19 and TRBJ1-5, reads DGGITQSPKYLFRKEGQNVTLSCEQNLNHDAMYWYRQDPGQGLRLIYYSQIVNDFQKGDIAEGYSVSREKKESFPLTVTSAQKNPTAFYLCASSIVIRDRRDSNQPQHFGDGTRLSIL.

This chain joins TRBV5-6 and TRBJ1-6; TCRdb gives TRBD1 as the D gene, but with no DNA this cannot be confirmed. From germline, CDR1 is SGHDT and CDR2 YYEEEE. The CDR3 has 15 residues. The CDR3 loop is CASSLVGGGITPLHF.

The rearrangement links TRBV20-1 to TRBJ2-7. Germline CDR1 reads DFQATT; CDR2 reads SNEGSKA (reference sequence). CDR3 length equals 16 residues. The CDR3: CSANLVIESSLYEQYF.

This chain connects TRBV3-1 to TRBJ2-1; as DNA is missing, the TRBD1 call by TCRdb cannot be tested. CDR1 and CDR2 (germline): LGHDT, YNNKEL (reference sequence). The CDR3 is 16 amino acids. The CDR3 loop reads CASSQGNRVSYNEQFF.

The V and J genes are TRBV7-3 and TRBJ2-1; the TRBD2 assignment by TCRdb is unverifiable without DNA. The CDR3 is 15 amino acids. Germline-derived CDR1 and CDR2 are SGHTA and FQGTGA. CDR3: CASSSAGTSNNEQFF.

The CDR3 loop reads CSARGSVDYEQYF. The V gene is TRBV20-1, the J gene TRBJ2-7. CDR3 size: 13 residues. Per the germline V gene, CDR1 is DFQATT and CDR2 is SNEGSKA (reference sequence).